This T cell receptor (beta chain) originates from a study of spatial heterogeneity in lung cancer. Study-level results: Compared with follow-up, resection was when ubiquitous expanded tumor TCRs appeared in blood more.

This clonotype came up many times. Antigen: not known. The library protocol tagged each TCR cDNA with a unique molecular identifier. TCRdb used MiXCR to reprocess the 5' RACE reads, holding one entry per CDR3 protein. Of more than 60,000 distinct CDR3 sequences listed, around 7.3% are singletons. Time point specified: sample taken at primary tumor resection. This specimen consisted of PBMCs, obtained at surgery. This TCR was sampled from a male donor with early-stage non-small cell lung cancer.

The CDR3: CASSPISSGTSYNEQFF. The CDR3 coding sequence is TGCGCCAGCAGTCCTATCTCAAGCGGGACCTCCTACAATGAGCAGTTCTTC. The chain links TRBV10-2 to TRBJ2-1, with 7 bases identical to TRBD2. CDR1 WSHSY and CDR2 SAAADI come from the germline V gene. J lost 0 bases, V lost 5 bases, and 10 bases had no gene match. CDR3 size: 17 residues.